The next 31 T cell receptor beta chains were all read from a single sample in a study of beta chain features in type 1 diabetes. The isolated RNA, all of it, was reverse transcribed, so expressed TCRB transcripts were what got sequenced. Measured with immunoSEQ multiplex PCR; TCRdb has only the in-frame clones, and not every one. The table includes 150,000 or so clones, 11% detected once. Material: central memory CD4+ T cells from blood. The origin of the receptors is a man aged 18 to 35 in good health.

This clone was counted only a few times. The gene calls are TRBV9 and TRBJ2-5, with D uncertain. Germline lookup yields CDR1 SGDLS and CDR2 YYNGEE. The V and J ends lost 0 bases and 5 bases respectively, with 8 bases between them. This CDR3 is 13 amino acids long. The CDR3 here is CASSVGPGETQYF. DNA of the CDR3: TGTGCCAGCAGCGTAGGGCCTGGGGAGACCCAGTACTTC.

The rearrangement joins TRBV5-1 to TRBJ2-4; 8 bases align to TRBD1. The junction had 12 bases not matched to a gene; V was cut back by 4 bases and J by 9 bases. The CDR3 extends over 15 amino acids. Germline V gene data show CDR1 as SGHRS and CDR2 as YFSETQ. The CDR3 DNA follows: TGCGCCAGCAGCGATAACAGGGGGAGGTATGGCATTCAGTACTTC. This sequence encodes CASSDNRGRYGIQYF.

This clone was seen more than once but under ten times. The gene calls are TRBV11-1 and TRBJ2-5; TRBD2 might be the D (6 bases). Germline V gene sequence: CDR1 SGHAT, CDR2 FQDESV (reference sequence). The CDR3 runs 16 residues. V lost 5 bases, J lost 0 bases, and 16 bases lay in between. In nucleotides, the CDR3 is TGTGCCAGCAGCCAATGGGCTAGCGCTAACCAAGAGACCCAGTACTTC. Amino acids: CASSQWASANQETQYF.

A few counts support this clone. V is TRBV5-6 and J is TRBJ2-7; D may be TRBD1 or TRBD2 (5 bases each). V lost 0 bases and J lost 2, with 15 bases in between. The CDR3 covers 16 residues. CDR1 is SGHDT, CDR2 YYEEEE, per germline. In DNA form, the CDR3 reads TGTGCCAGCAGCTTGGAAGGCCGGGGCCGCACCTACGAGCAGTACTTC. Translating it yields CASSLEGRGRTYEQYF.

The chain couples TRBV21-1 to TRBJ2-7; TRBD2, as called in the table, went unchecked against the DNA. TRBV21-1 is a listed pseudogene. This CDR3 has 14 residues. The CDR3 is CASLNRRVRYEQYF. The CDR3 DNA sequence: TGTGCCAGCCTCAACCGGCGGGTACGATACGAGCAGTACTTC.

V gene TRBV9 combines with J gene TRBJ2-6; D ambiguous. The ends were cut back, 4 bases at V and 1 base at J, with 12 bases in the middle. Germline assignment: CDR1 SGDLS and CDR2 YYNGEE. The CDR3 runs to 16 residues. DNA of the CDR3: TGTGCCAGCAGCCGACACCCCAAATCTGGGGCCAACGTCCTGACTTTC. It translates to CASSRHPKSGANVLTF.

The V and J genes are TRBV5-4 and TRBJ2-7; D is possibly TRBD1 (5 bases). Between the trimmed V and J ends, which lost 2 bases and 5 bases, there was a span of 11 bases. The length of the CDR3 is 13 residues. Germline CDR1 SGHNT, CDR2 YYREEE (reference sequence). DNA of the CDR3: TGTGCCAGCAGCTTATCGAAAGGGGACGAGCAGTACTTC. Amino acid sequence: CASSLSKGDEQYF.

This clone was detected a few times. The genes are TRBV7-3 and TRBJ1-1; D call uncertain. Deletions cut 1 base from V and 1 base from J, with 4 bases between. Germline lookup yields CDR1 SGHTA and CDR2 FQGTGA. The CDR3 sequence is 13 residues long. The CDR3 nucleotides read TGTGCCAGCAGCTTAATTCGGAACACTGAAGCTTTCTTT. This translates into CASSLIRNTEAFF. The variable domain in full, with the rest retrieved from reference TRBV7-3 and TRBJ1-1, is GAGVSQTPSNKVTEKGKYVELRCDPISGHTALYWYRQSLGQGPEFLIYFQGTGAADDSGLPNDRFFAVRPEGSVSTLKIQRTERGDSAVYLCASSLIRNTEAFFGQGTRLTVV.

This clone was counted between two and nine times. The chain links TRBV6-5 to TRBJ2-5; TRBD2 agrees at 12 bases. Trimming cost V 4 bases and J 1 base; bases outside gene matches: 1. The germline gives CDR1 MNHEY, CDR2 SVGAGI. The CDR3 is 15 residues long. The CDR3 DNA reads as TGTGCCAGCAGTTCACTAGCGGGGGGCCAAGAGACCCAGTACTTC. Residues: CASSSLAGGQETQYF.

The V and J genes are TRBV5-1 and TRBJ2-3; 11 bases are a match to TRBD1. Germline CDR1 SGHRS, CDR2 YFSETQ. Trimming took 4 bases from V and 2 from J; bases not matched to a gene: 3. The length of the CDR3 is 15 residues. This CDR3 reads CASSRDRGDTDTQYF. DNA of the CDR3: TGCGCCAGCAGCAGGGACAGGGGGGACACAGATACGCAGTATTTT.

V gene TRBV5-8 combines with J gene TRBJ2-5; D is unresolved. Germline CDR1 is SGHTS and CDR2 is YDEGEE. The CDR3 length is 13 residues. Trimming took off 4 bases at V and 2 bases at J, with 9 bases between the two ends. Here the CDR3 DNA reads TGTGCCAGCAGCGAGACTTGGCAAGAGACCCAGTACTTC. It yields the protein CASSETWQETQYF.

The rearrangement uses TRBV7-2 and TRBJ1-2; D unclear. The germline CDR1 and CDR2 sequences are SGHTA and FQGNSA. CDR3 size: 12 residues. The ends were cut back, 1 base at V and 5 bases at J, with 5 bases in the middle. CDR3 region: CASSLEYYGYTF. DNA of the CDR3: TGTGCCAGCAGCTTAGAATATTATGGCTACACCTTC. Complete variable domain (other parts from reference TRBV7-2 and TRBJ1-2): GAGVSQSPSNKVTEKGKDVELRCDPISGHTALYWYRQSLGQGLEFLIYFQGNSAPDKSGLPSDRFSAERTGGSVSTLTIQRTQQEDSAVYLCASSLEYYGYTFGSGTRLTVV.

Details on this clone: The same CDR3 is also encoded by other DNA sequences in this sample. This sequence joins TRBV30 and TRBJ2-3, with D tentatively TRBD1 or TRBD2 (5 bases each). Trimming stripped 3 bases from V and 3 bases from J, with 13 bases between. CDR1 GTSNPN and CDR2 SVGIG come from the germline V gene (reference sequence). The CDR3 spans 14 residues. The CDR3 protein is CAWRPGPNTDTQYF. The CDR3 coding sequence is TGTGCCTGGAGGCCGGGACCTAATACAGATACGCAGTATTTT.

This clone showed up just a few times. CDR3 sequence reads: CASSQWGTLGQPQHF. The DNA of the CDR3 is TGTGCCAGCAGCCAATGGGGTACCCTGGGGCAGCCCCAGCATTTT. The chain has TRBV14 and TRBJ1-5; D gene uncertain. CDR1 is SGHDN and CDR2 is FVKESK in the germline V gene. Trimming removed 2 bases at V and 7 bases at J, with 15 bases between. CDR3 length equals 15 residues.

Only a few counts were recorded for this clone. The V and J genes are TRBV7-2 and TRBJ2-1; D possibly corresponds to TRBD2 (6 bases). The V gene's germline CDR1 is SGHTA and CDR2 FQGNSA. Trimming pared 6 bases from V and 7 bases from J, leaving 22 bases between. The CDR3 sequence is 16 residues long. The CDR3: CASSVRGGVARNEQFF. CDR3 nucleotide sequence: TGTGCCAGCAGTGTGCGAGGAGGGGTCGCTCGGAATGAGCAGTTCTTC.

This clone was detected a few times. The chain links TRBV29-1 to TRBJ2-2, with D possibly matching TRBD1 (6 bases). CDR3 length: 14 residues. V dropped 7 bases and J dropped 4 bases, with 16 bases sitting between them. CDR1 is SQVTM and CDR2 is ANQGSEA in the germline V gene. CDR3 sequence (DNA): TGCAGCGGGTTACGGCAGGGGATCACCGGGGAGCTGTTTTTT. Protein sequence: CSGLRQGITGELFF.

The chain uses TRBV4-2 and TRBJ2-3; D unclear. CDR1 is LGHNA, CDR2 YNFKEQ, per germline. Trimming removed 4 bases at V and 6 bases at J, with 14 bases between. The CDR3 extends over 14 amino acids. The CDR3 loop reads CASSPPGVGDTQYF. Here the CDR3 DNA reads TGTGCCAGCAGCCCCCCTGGGGTTGGGGATACGCAGTATTTT.

This clone was found a few times. This chain connects TRBV4-2 to TRBJ2-1; either TRBD1 or TRBD2 may fit D (5 bases each). Between the trimmed V and J ends, which lost 0 bases and 0 bases, there was a span of 12 bases. From germline, CDR1 is LGHNA and CDR2 YNFKEQ. CDR3 size: 17 residues. The CDR3 sequence: CASSQDRGLSSYNEQFF. CDR3 in DNA: TGTGCCAGCAGCCAAGATCGGGGCCTGAGCTCCTACAATGAGCAGTTCTTC.

This clone was counted between two and nine times. This chain links TRBV7-3 with TRBJ2-1; no clear D gene. The CDR3 runs 12 residues. The V end lost 3 bases, the J end lost 4 bases, and 4 bases lay between the germline ends. Germline values: CDR1 SGHTA, CDR2 FQGTGA. The CDR3 nucleotides are TGTGCCAGCAGCTTCTCTTACAATGAGCAGTTCTTC. Translated, it gives CASSFSYNEQFF.

This clone appeared a few times. The sample holds other DNA sequences that translate to the same CDR3. The chain recombines TRBV7-2 with TRBJ2-4, with 7 bases fitting TRBD2. Germline CDR1 reads SGHTA; CDR2 reads FQGNSA. V shed 2 bases and J 0 bases; nucleotides not matched to a gene: 1. The CDR3 has 15 amino acids. Written as DNA, the CDR3 is TGTGCCAGCAGCTTAAGCGGGGTAGCCAAAAACATTCAGTACTTC. Protein product: CASSLSGVAKNIQYF.

This clone has ten or more counts. The J gene is TRBJ2-1, the V gene TRBV6-6; 10 bases are a match to TRBD2. The germline V gene has CDR1 MNHNY and CDR2 SVGAGI (reference sequence). CDR3 size: 15 residues. The ends lost 2 bases at V and 10 bases at J; junction bases unmatched: 8. CDR3 in amino acids: CASSYKSSGSGEQFF. CDR3 coding DNA: TGTGCCAGCAGTTACAAGTCTAGCGGGAGCGGAGAGCAGTTCTTC.

The J gene is TRBJ1-2, the V gene TRBV18; D possibly corresponds to TRBD1 (6 bases). V gave up 2 bases and J gave up 4 bases, with 14 bases separating them. The CDR3 consists of 15 residues. Per germline, CDR1 KGHSH and CDR2 LQKENI. CDR3 sequence: CASSPEQGRVYGYTF. In DNA form, the CDR3 reads TGTGCCAGCTCACCAGAACAGGGAAGGGTCTATGGCTACACCTTC.

Of note for this clone: The junction shows a germline mismatch at one end, possibly a read error. V usage is TRBV29-1 and J usage is TRBJ2-7; TRBD1 agrees at 12 bases. This CDR3 region has 14 residues. Germline CDR1 and CDR2: SQVTM and ANQGSEA. CDR3: CCVTRGTGGDEQYF. The CDR3 DNA sequence: TGCTGCGTCACACGCGGGACAGGGGGCGACGAGCAGTACTTC.

CDR3 amino acids: CASSSGDRNSYEQYF. The CDR3 bases are TGCGCCAGCAGCTCGGGGGACAGAAACAGCTACGAGCAGTACTTC. The chain carries TRBV5-1 and TRBJ2-7, with D possibly being TRBD1 (7 bases). Trimming removed 3 bases from V and 3 bases from J, with 16 bases in between. The V gene's germline CDR1 is SGHRS and CDR2 YFSETQ. The CDR3 length is 15 residues.

The rearrangement joins TRBV7-9 to TRBJ1-6, with 8 bases aligning to TRBD1. There are 14 residues in the CDR3. Germline V gene lookup returns CDR1 SEHNR and CDR2 FQNEAQ (reference sequence). Trimming cost V 5 bases and J 8 bases; bases outside gene matches: 5. This CDR3 reads CASSPGQAYSPLHF. CDR3 DNA sequence: TGTGCCAGCAGCCCGGGACAGGCCTATTCACCCCTCCACTTT.

This clone was seen a handful of times. Other DNA sequences of this sample code for an identical CDR3. This sequence joins TRBV7-2 and TRBJ1-1; no clear D gene. The CDR3 consists of 13 residues. Between the trimmed V and J ends, which lost 4 bases and 1 base, there was a span of 7 bases. Germline V gene data show CDR1 as SGHTA and CDR2 as FQGNSA. CDR3 sequence (DNA): TGTGCCAGCAGCTCCACGAGGAACACTGAAGCTTTCTTT. Translation gives CASSSTRNTEAFF.

This clone was recorded a few times. V usage is TRBV2 and J usage is TRBJ2-5; D might be TRBD1 (5 bases). V shed 2 bases and J shed 5 bases, with 12 bases lying between them. From germline, CDR1 is SNHLY and CDR2 FYNNEI. The CDR3 spans 14 residues. The CDR3 nucleotides are TGTGCCAGCAGTGAATATAGGGGAATGGAGACCCAGTACTTC. Protein product: CASSEYRGMETQYF.

The table lists this clone with a few counts. The chain has TRBV5-1 and TRBJ2-3; unclear D gene. CDR3 length: 11 amino acids. CDR1 is SGHRS and CDR2 is YFSETQ in the germline V gene. The ends were cut back, 3 bases at V and 2 bases at J, with 1 base in the middle. In DNA, the CDR3 is TGCGCCAGCAGCTCCACAGATACGCAGTATTTT. Translation gives CASSSTDTQYF.

This clone has only a few counts. The V gene is TRBV5-4, the J gene TRBJ2-5; the D is unclear. This CDR3 region has 14 residues. V dropped 0 bases and J dropped 0 bases, with 6 bases sitting between them. Germline V gene sequence: CDR1 SGHNT, CDR2 YYREEE (reference sequence). The CDR3 is CASSLDRYQETQYF. The DNA of the CDR3 is TGTGCCAGCAGCTTGGATCGCTACCAAGAGACCCAGTACTTC.

A few counts support this clone. V usage is TRBV11-2 and J usage is TRBJ2-7; D not certain. CDR1 is SGHAT, CDR2 FQNNGV, per germline. The CDR3 length is 14 residues. Trimming shortened V by 6 bases and J by 0 bases, and 12 bases separated the two germline ends. CDR3 DNA: TGTGCCAGCAGTTCTATCGGAATCTCCTACGAGCAGTACTTC. Its translation: CASSSIGISYEQYF.

V usage is TRBV4-3 and J usage is TRBJ1-3, with D tentatively TRBD1 (5 bases). Germline assignment: CDR1 LGHNA and CDR2 YSLEER. Trimming left V 1 base short and J 2 bases short, with 12 bases between. The CDR3 has 16 residues. CDR3 in DNA: TGCGCCAGCAGCCAAGCCGTTACGGGACCTGGAAACACCATATATTTT. Protein: CASSQAVTGPGNTIYF.